A single sample gave rise to the 27 T cell receptor beta chains below, sequenced in a study of blood T cell repertoires in COVID-19. Method: immunoSEQ multiplex PCR; TCRdb's copy keeps in-frame clones and lacks some. The sample contains tens of thousands of clones, over 75% of which appear only once. Sequences were obtained from peripheral blood. The receptors originated from a human donor in a cohort sampled during active COVID-19.

The rearrangement joins TRBV7-7 to TRBJ2-1; tentative D call: TRBD2 (5 bases). Trimming shortened V by 1 base and J by 8 bases, and 15 bases separated the two germline ends. Germline V lookup: CDR1 SSHAT, CDR2 FNYEAQ (reference sequence). This CDR3 has 15 amino acids. The CDR3 DNA follows: TGTGCCAGCAGCTTAGGGGAGTCGTGGCCTCATGAGCAGTTCTTC. As protein: CASSLGESWPHEQFF.

DNA of the CDR3: TGTGCCTGGAGTACAGGGGTGCTAATCTATGGCTACACCTTC. The encoded protein is CAWSTGVLIYGYTF. The chain uses TRBV30 and TRBJ1-2; the match to TRBD1 covers 7 bases. The CDR3 has 14 residues. The germline V gene encodes CDR1 GTSNPN and CDR2 SVGIG (reference sequence). Trimming took 2 bases from V and 4 from J; bases not matched to a gene: 7.

The V gene is TRBV4-1, the J gene TRBJ2-4; a weak D match, TRBD1 (5 bases). Germline V CDR1 and CDR2: MGHRA, YSYEKL. The CDR3 runs 16 residues. V lost 1 base, J lost 6 bases, and 16 bases lay in between. The CDR3 sequence: CASSQGGREVGNIQYF. CDR3 bases: TGCGCCAGCAGCCAAGGTGGCAGGGAAGTCGGAAACATTCAGTACTTC.

The chain couples TRBV7-7 to TRBJ2-5; 10 bases align to TRBD2. V was clipped by 5 bases and J by 5 bases; unmatched bases: 8. This CDR3 has 15 amino acids. Germline assignment: CDR1 SSHAT and CDR2 FNYEAQ (reference sequence). The CDR3: CASSKAGGGAETQYF. CDR3 sequence (DNA): TGTGCCAGCAGCAAAGCGGGAGGGGGGGCCGAGACCCAGTACTTC.

The count of this clone is one. CDR3 coding DNA: TGTGCCAGCGGAAAGGCGGGCGGATCCTACGAGCAGTACTTC. Translation gives CASGKAGGSYEQYF. This chain links TRBV7-9 with TRBJ2-7, with a tentative D call TRBD2 (5 bases). Trimming stripped 8 bases from V and 1 base from J, with 15 bases between. This CDR3 comprises 14 residues. Germline loops: CDR1 SEHNR, CDR2 FQNEAQ (reference sequence).

The V and J genes are TRBV7-2 and TRBJ1-2, with D unresolved. With 1 base removed from V and 8 bases from J, the gap between germline ends came to 5 bases. The length of the CDR3 is 11 residues. CDR1 and CDR2 from the germline V gene are SGHTA and FQGNSA. Here the CDR3 DNA reads TGTGCCAGCAGCTTAGTGTTAGGCTACACCTTC. Its translation is CASSLVLGYTF.

The gene calls are TRBV28 and TRBJ2-1, with TRBD1 matching 8 bases. CDR3 size: 16 residues. Germline V gene data show CDR1 as MDHEN and CDR2 as SYDVKM. The V and J ends lost 1 base and 7 bases, in that order; junction bases with no gene match: 9. CDR3 region: CASSLSPGTGGNEQFF. Written as DNA, the CDR3 is TGTGCCAGCAGTTTATCACCCGGGACAGGTGGGAATGAGCAGTTCTTC.

This clone was recorded once. The V and J genes are TRBV5-1 and TRBJ2-3; 9 nucleotides align to TRBD2. The germline V gene encodes CDR1 SGHRS and CDR2 YFSETQ. J was trimmed by 4 bases and V by 4 bases; bases with no gene match: 4. The CDR3 loop spans 14 amino acids. This CDR3 reads CASSRAGGSDTQYF. The CDR3 nucleotides read TGCGCCAGCAGCAGGGCGGGAGGGTCAGATACGCAGTATTTT.

V gene TRBV4-2 combines with J gene TRBJ2-7, with TRBD2 matching over 8 bases. V gave up 4 bases and J gave up 2 bases; unmatched junction bases: 16. CDR3 length equals 18 residues. Germline CDR1 reads LGHNA; CDR2 reads YNFKEQ. The CDR3 region has the DNA TGTGCCAGCAGCCGCCGACTAGGAGAAGCGGGAGCTACCTACGAGCAGTACTTC. The encoded protein is CASSRRLGEAGATYEQYF.

The V call is TRBV7-6, the J call TRBJ2-3; 13 nucleotides line up with TRBD2. After removal of 6 bases from V and 2 bases from J, the junction contained 8 bases not matched to a gene. Germline values: CDR1 SGHVS, CDR2 FNYEAQ. CDR3 size: 17 residues. The CDR3 sequence is CASSRTSGGTFTDTQYF. The CDR3, as DNA: TGTGCCAGCAGTCGGACTAGCGGGGGAACTTTCACAGATACGCAGTATTTT.

The chain recombines TRBV24-1 with TRBJ2-5; 7 bases are a match to TRBD2. Losses at the gene ends were 10 bases for V and 5 bases for J; bases not matched to a gene: 9. The germline gives CDR1 KGHDR, CDR2 SFDVKD. The CDR3 loop spans 13 amino acids. Written as DNA, the CDR3 is TGTGCCACGGGCGGGAGTGAGTGGGAGACCCAGTACTTC. Translated: CATGGSEWETQYF.

V usage is TRBV25-1 and J usage is TRBJ2-1; D might be TRBD1 (5 bases). CDR3 length: 14 residues. Germline CDR1 is MGHDK and CDR2 is SYGVNS. Trimming cost V 6 bases and J 7 bases, with 16 bases left between them. In nucleotides, the CDR3 is TGTGCCAGCAGAGGGTGGGCGGCAGGGAATGAGCAGTTCTTC. Amino acid sequence: CASRGWAAGNEQFF.

The rearrangement joins TRBV30 to TRBJ2-3; possible D gene TRBD2, 6 bases. Germline V CDR1 and CDR2: GTSNPN, SVGIG (reference sequence). This CDR3 comprises 15 residues. The ends were cut back, 4 bases at V and 2 bases at J, with 16 bases in the middle. CDR3 sequence: CAWMEGLGPTDTQYF. The CDR3 nucleotides are TGTGCCTGGATGGAGGGCCTCGGACCCACAGATACGCAGTATTTT. The whole variable domain, filled in from reference TRBV30 and TRBJ2-3, reads SQTIHQWPATLVQPVGSPLSLECTVEGTSNPNLYWYRQAAGRGLQLLFYSVGIGQISSEVPQNLSASRPQDRQFILSSKKLLLSDSGFYLCAWMEGLGPTDTQYFGPGTRLTVL.

V gene TRBV6-6 combines with J gene TRBJ1-1, with D maybe TRBD1 (5 bases). Trimming stripped 3 bases from V and 6 bases from J, with 14 bases between. The CDR3 contains 14 residues. The germline V gene has CDR1 MNHNY and CDR2 SVGAGI (reference sequence). The CDR3 region is CASSYHGALAEAFF. The DNA for the CDR3 is TGTGCCAGCAGTTATCATGGGGCGCTGGCTGAAGCTTTCTTT.

The CDR3 DNA is TGTGCCAGCAGCCCTCAGGCCTCGGTGGGAGAGACCCAGTACTTC. This codes for CASSPQASVGETQYF. This chain connects TRBV7-2 to TRBJ2-5; the D is unclear. CDR1 SGHTA and CDR2 FQGNSA come from the germline V gene. This CDR3 is built from 15 residues. Trimming stripped 5 bases from V and 4 bases from J, with 17 bases between.

The J gene is TRBJ2-7, the V gene TRBV29-1; TRBD1 matches at 9 bases. The germline V gene has CDR1 SQVTM and CDR2 ANQGSEA. V shed 6 bases, J shed 0 bases, and the junction held 6 bases outside the gene matches. CDR3 length: 14 amino acids. The CDR3 loop is CSVTGTGSSYEQYF. Here the CDR3 DNA reads TGCAGCGTAACCGGGACAGGGTCCTCCTACGAGCAGTACTTC.

The J gene is TRBJ1-3, the V gene TRBV9, with 7 bases identical to TRBD1. The CDR3 spans 14 residues. J gave up 4 bases and V 3 bases, and 4 bases lay outside the gene matches. CDR1 SGDLS and CDR2 YYNGEE come from the germline V gene. CDR3: CASSARDSGNTIYF. CDR3 sequence (DNA): TGTGCCAGCAGCGCCCGGGACAGCGGAAACACCATATATTTT.

CDR3 bases: TGTGCCAGCAGTTTATTTGGGGGGAGGAATGAAAAACTGTTTTTT. Its protein product is CASSLFGGRNEKLFF. The rearrangement links TRBV28 to TRBJ1-4; D is perhaps TRBD1 (5 bases). The V end was cut by 1 base, the J end by 5 bases, with 11 bases between. Germline lookup yields CDR1 MDHEN and CDR2 SYDVKM. CDR3 length: 15 residues.

The rearrangement joins TRBV4-3 to TRBJ2-7; possibly TRBD1 for D (6 bases). The CDR3 is 13 residues long. The V gene's germline CDR1 is LGHNA and CDR2 YSLEER. The ends were cut back, 4 bases at V and 2 bases at J, with 9 bases in the middle. CDR3 coding DNA: TGCGCCAGCAGCCGGGACAAGACCTACGAGCAGTACTTC. Residues: CASSRDKTYEQYF.

The V gene is TRBV5-4, the J gene TRBJ2-1; TRBD2 matches 14 bases. The CDR3 runs 16 residues. Germline CDR1 is SGHNT and CDR2 is YYREEE (reference sequence). Trimming cost V 3 bases and J 7 bases; bases outside gene matches: 6. The CDR3 is CASSSGTSGRGNEQFF. The CDR3 DNA reads as TGTGCCAGCAGCTCCGGGACTAGCGGGAGAGGGAATGAGCAGTTCTTC.

CDR3 sequence: CASSDGAASGSPLHF. CDR3 nucleotides: TGTGCCAGCAGTGACGGGGCAGCCTCCGGTTCACCCCTCCACTTT. The chain is built from TRBV6-4 and TRBJ1-6; D is perhaps TRBD1 (5 bases). Germline assignment: CDR1 MRHNA and CDR2 SNTAGT. The V end was cut by 2 bases, the J end by 9 bases, with 14 bases between. This CDR3 spans 15 amino acids.

The chain joins TRBV7-9 to TRBJ1-4; 7 bases fit TRBD1. With 5 bases clipped from V and 6 bases from J, the junction kept 6 bases outside the gene matches. The germline V gene encodes CDR1 SEHNR and CDR2 FQNEAQ (reference sequence). The CDR3 is made up of 14 amino acids. The CDR3 spells CASSRTTGYEKLFF. DNA of the CDR3: TGTGCCAGCAGCCGGACGACAGGGTATGAAAAACTGTTTTTT.

V and J are TRBV5-1 and TRBJ2-1; TRBD1 aligns across 7 bases. Unmatched junction bases numbered 8, after V lost 0 bases and J lost 8 bases. Germline loops: CDR1 SGHRS, CDR2 YFSETQ. This CDR3 region has 15 residues. CDR3: CASSLGPQGNDEQFF. The CDR3 region has the DNA TGCGCCAGCAGCTTGGGTCCACAGGGGAACGATGAGCAGTTCTTC.

The chain is built from TRBV27 and TRBJ2-5, with 14 positions matching TRBD2. CDR3 length: 14 residues. Germline V gene lookup returns CDR1 MNHEY and CDR2 SMNVEV (reference sequence). After removal of 8 bases from V and 5 bases from J, the junction contained 4 bases not matched to a gene. The CDR3 sequence is CASQRLAGGETQYF. As DNA, the CDR3 is TGTGCCAGCCAGAGACTAGCGGGAGGGGAGACCCAGTACTTC.

About this clone itself: The junction does not match germline at one end; this may be a read error. The J gene is TRBJ1-1, the V gene TRBV7-7; no reliable D call. CDR1 SSHAT and CDR2 FNYEAQ come from the germline V gene (reference sequence). The CDR3 sequence is 13 residues long. The CDR3 DNA is TGTGCTAGCACACGGGTTATGAACACTGAAGCTTTCTTT. Residues: CASTRVMNTEAFF.

This clone has a handful of counts. Here the CDR3 reads CASTPIAGGRETQYF. As DNA, the CDR3 is TGTGCCAGCACTCCGATAGCAGGGGGCCGAGAGACCCAGTACTTC. The chain has TRBV28 and TRBJ2-5, with 8 bases matching TRBD1. From germline, CDR1 is MDHEN and CDR2 SYDVKM. This CDR3 contains 15 residues. V trimming: 7 bases; J trimming: 4 bases; junction bases outside the gene matches: 11. The full variable domain, rest sourced from reference TRBV28 and TRBJ2-5, is DVKVTQSSRYLVKRTGEKVFLECVQDMDHENMFWYRQDPGLGLRLIYFSYDVKMKEKGDIPEGYSVSREKKERFSLILESASTNQTSMYLCASTPIAGGRETQYFGPGTRLLVL.

The chain employs TRBV7-9 and TRBJ2-7; 11 bases fit TRBD2. Germline CDR1 reads SEHNR; CDR2 reads FQNEAQ (reference sequence). CDR3 length: 16 residues. Losses at the gene ends were 5 bases for V and 1 base for J; bases not matched to a gene: 7. The CDR3 nucleotides are TGTGCCAGCAGCCCACCTAGCGGGAGGTGGTCCTACGAGCAGTACTTC. Protein product: CASSPPSGRWSYEQYF.